This record concerns one T cell receptor (beta chain) sequence. The CDR3 has 14 amino acids. The J segment lost 5 bases and the V segment lost 5 bases, leaving 8 bases of the junction unmatched. The germline V gene has CDR1 SGHAT and CDR2 FQNNGV. This sample stems from a study of blood T cell repertoires in COVID-19. Study in general: PBMCs, B-cell-depleted T cells, or T cells provided the cDNA or gDNA that made up the material.

Using immunoSEQ multiplex PCR, the repertoire was profiled, and TCRdb retains in-frame clones only, with some absent. This table has around 300,000 clones, approximately 85% appearing once. This chain uses TRBV11-2 with TRBJ2-5; TRBD1 aligns across 7 bases. The source material was peripheral blood. This TCR came from a woman in her sixties or seventies with acute or convalescent COVID-19. In DNA, the CDR3 is TGTGCCAGCAGCCCATACAGGGGAGTGGAGACCCAGTACTTC. This translates into CASSPYRGVETQYF.